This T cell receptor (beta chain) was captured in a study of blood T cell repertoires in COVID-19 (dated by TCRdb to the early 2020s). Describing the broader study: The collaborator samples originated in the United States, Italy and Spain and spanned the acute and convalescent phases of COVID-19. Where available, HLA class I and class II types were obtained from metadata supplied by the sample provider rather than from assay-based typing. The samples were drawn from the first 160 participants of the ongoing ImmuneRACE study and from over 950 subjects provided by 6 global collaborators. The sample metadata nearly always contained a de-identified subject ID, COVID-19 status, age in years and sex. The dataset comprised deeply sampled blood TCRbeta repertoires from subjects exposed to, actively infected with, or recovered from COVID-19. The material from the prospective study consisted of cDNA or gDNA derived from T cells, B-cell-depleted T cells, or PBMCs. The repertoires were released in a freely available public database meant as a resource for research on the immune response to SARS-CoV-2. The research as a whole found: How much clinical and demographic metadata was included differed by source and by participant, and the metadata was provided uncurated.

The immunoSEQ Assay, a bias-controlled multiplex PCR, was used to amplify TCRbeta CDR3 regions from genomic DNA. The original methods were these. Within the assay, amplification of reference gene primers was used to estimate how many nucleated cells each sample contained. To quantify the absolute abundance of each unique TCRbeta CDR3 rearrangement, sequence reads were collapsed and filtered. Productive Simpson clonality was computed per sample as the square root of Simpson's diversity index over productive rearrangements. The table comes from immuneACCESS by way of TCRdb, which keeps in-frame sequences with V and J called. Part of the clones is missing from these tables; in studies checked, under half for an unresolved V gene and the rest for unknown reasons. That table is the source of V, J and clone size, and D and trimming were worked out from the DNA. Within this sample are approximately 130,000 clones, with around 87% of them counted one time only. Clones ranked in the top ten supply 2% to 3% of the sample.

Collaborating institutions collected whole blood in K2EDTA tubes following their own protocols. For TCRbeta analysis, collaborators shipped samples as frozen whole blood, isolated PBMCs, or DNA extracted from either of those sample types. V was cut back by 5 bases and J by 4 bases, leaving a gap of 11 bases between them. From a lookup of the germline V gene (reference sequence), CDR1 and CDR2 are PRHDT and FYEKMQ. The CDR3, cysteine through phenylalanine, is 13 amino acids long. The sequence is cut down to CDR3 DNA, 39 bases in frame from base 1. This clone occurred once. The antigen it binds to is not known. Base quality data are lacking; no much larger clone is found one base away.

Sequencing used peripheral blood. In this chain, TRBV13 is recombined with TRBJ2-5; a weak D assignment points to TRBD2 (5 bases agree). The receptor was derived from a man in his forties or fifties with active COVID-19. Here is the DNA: TGTGCCAGCAGCCTCGGGGTAACAGAGACCCAGTACTTC. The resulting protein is CASSLGVTETQYF.